This T cell receptor beta chain is drawn from a study of human T cells and chemical hapten exposure. The study, taken as a whole, reports: Patch test score tracked positively with PT1 expanded TCR counts. While controls formed fewer of them, expanded TCRs formed significantly more large CDR3 similarity clusters.

This clonotype was counted only a few times. Its cognate antigen is unknown. The time point is: pre-sensitization, week 0. Treatment: therapeutic diphenylcyclopropenone sensitization with weekly scalp DPC. In every case, blood was obtained before the patch test was applied. TCRdb used MiXCR to reprocess the RACE reads, holding one entry per CDR3 protein. The data hold 300,000 to 400,000 distinct CDR3 sequences, with about 5.1% observed a single time. Germline assignment: CDR1 LGHNT and CDR2 FRNRAP. V shed 4 bases, J shed 1 base, and the junction held 10 bases outside the gene matches. The CDR3 runs 18 residues.

This receptor was taken from a woman aged 45 to 65 with alopecia areata. Some clones in this sample may be carry-over from other donors' samples. The chain is built from TRBV12-5 and TRBJ2-2, with TRBD1 matching 9 bases. The specimen comprised whole blood, sampled in connection with sensitization to the hapten diphenylcyclopropenone (DPC). CDR3 DNA: TGTGCTAGTGGTTCGGCCGTCCTGACAGGGGGGAACACCGGGGAGCTGTTTTTT. This encodes CASGSAVLTGGNTGELFF.